This T cell receptor (beta chain) was captured in a study of monozygotic twins with inflammatory bowel disease. General study points: IBD patients carried less diverse TCRbeta repertoires (inverse Simpson) than healthy co-twins.

TCRdb processed the 5' RACE reads again and assigns one entry to each CDR3 protein, with no DNA. Here the sample table reports about 440,000 distinct CDR3 sequences. This CDR3 region has 21 residues. The V gene's germline CDR1 is SGHAT and CDR2 FQNNGV. Details on this clonotype: Its antigen remains unknown.

Sample: blood. This receptor was taken from a human donor with ulcerative colitis or Crohn's disease, or a healthy co-twin of an affected twin (not recorded which). The chain is built from TRBV11-2 and TRBJ2-2; the TCRdb D gene call, TRBD2, has no DNA to confirm it. This CDR3 reads CASSLVSRGTSGSGGTGELFF.